One sample yielded the 26 T cell receptor beta chains listed below, sequenced in a study of cytomegalovirus exposure and HLA in healthy donors. This PCR relied on a set of 60 Vbeta primers and 13 Jbeta primers. The table came from immunoSEQ multiplex PCR; TCRdb's copy has only in-frame clones and leaves some out. This table has some 150,000 clones, about 77% appearing once. Specimen: PBMCs. These receptors originate from a female donor in good health and CMV-seronegative.

The rearrangement joins TRBV29-1 to TRBJ2-7, with unresolved D. V lost 6 bases and J lost 5, with 11 bases in between. The CDR3 is 11 residues long. CDR1 and CDR2 (germline): SQVTM, ANQGSEA. CDR3 coding DNA: TGCAGCGTCGTCGTCGGTAACGAGCAGTACTTC. Its protein product is CSVVVGNEQYF.

This sequence joins TRBV19 and TRBJ2-2; 11 bases match TRBD1. The V segment lost 6 bases and the J segment 7 bases; nucleotides outside the gene matches: 7. The V gene's germline CDR1 is LNHDA and CDR2 SQIVND (reference sequence). This CDR3 spans 15 amino acids. This CDR3 reads CASRTGQGAGGELFF. The CDR3, as DNA: TGTGCCAGTAGGACTGGACAGGGGGCGGGCGGGGAGCTGTTTTTT.

The gene calls are TRBV5-4 and TRBJ1-2; 8 nucleotides line up with TRBD1. V trimming: 1 base; J trimming: 5 bases; junction bases outside the gene matches: 10. Germline V gene data show CDR1 as SGHNT and CDR2 as YYREEE (reference sequence). The length of the CDR3 is 16 residues. CDR3 nucleotide sequence: TGTGCCAGCAGCTTGAACAGGGGGTTTTCCCAGTATGGCTACACCTTC. It specifies CASSLNRGFSQYGYTF. The variable domain in full, with the rest retrieved from reference TRBV5-4 and TRBJ1-2, is ETGVTQSPTHLIKTRGQQVTLRCSSQSGHNTVSWYQQALGQGPQFIFQYYREEENGRGNFPPRFSGLQFPNYSSELNVNALELDDSALYLCASSLNRGFSQYGYTFGSGTRLTVV.

The chain carries TRBV15 and TRBJ2-7, with TRBD2 as a possible D gene (6 bases). In germline, CDR1 is LNHNV, CDR2 YYDKDF (reference sequence). Trimming removed 0 bases from V and 0 bases from J, with 12 bases in between. The length of the CDR3 is 16 residues. CDR3 nucleotides: TGTGCCACCAGCAGAGATCCGGGCGGGATCTCCTACGAGCAGTACTTC. This codes for CATSRDPGGISYEQYF.

The CDR3 nucleotides read TGTGCCAGCAGTTACGGAGATAGCAATCAGCCCCAGCATTTT. Its protein product is CASSYGDSNQPQHF. V is TRBV6-6 and J is TRBJ1-5; no definite D call. Trimming took off 2 bases at V and 0 bases at J, with 5 bases between the two ends. Germline loops: CDR1 MNHNY, CDR2 SVGAGI (reference sequence). This CDR3 has 14 amino acids.

The rearrangement links TRBV5-6 to TRBJ1-6, with 11 bases identical to TRBD1. With V trimmed by 4 bases and J by 2 bases, 5 bases remained unmatched. Germline-derived CDR1 and CDR2 are SGHDT and YYEEEE. This CDR3 is built from 17 residues. The CDR3 region is CASSSGTGGTYNSPLHF. The CDR3, as DNA: TGTGCCAGCAGCAGCGGGACAGGGGGGACCTATAATTCACCCCTCCACTTT. Filled out from reference TRBV5-6 and TRBJ1-6, the complete variable domain reads DAGVTQSPTHLIKTRGQQVTLRCSPKSGHDTVSWYQQALGQGPQFIFQYYEEEERQRGNFPDRFSGHQFPNYSSELNVNALLLGDSALYLCASSSGTGGTYNSPLHFGNGTRLTVT.

The CDR3 protein is CASSPRPVDTQYF. As DNA, the CDR3 is TGTGCCAGCAGTCCGCGCCCTGTCGATACGCAGTATTTT. The rearrangement uses TRBV2 and TRBJ2-3; D gene uncertain. Germline V gene sequence: CDR1 SNHLY, CDR2 FYNNEI. Trimming took off 5 bases at V and 6 bases at J, with 12 bases between the two ends. This CDR3 contains 13 residues.

This chain uses TRBV27 with TRBJ2-7; 8 bases are a match to TRBD1. CDR1 is MNHEY and CDR2 is SMNVEV in the germline V gene (reference sequence). This CDR3 is 16 amino acids long. V dropped 3 bases and J dropped 0; count of bases not matched to a gene: 7. The CDR3 nucleotides read TGTGCCAGCAGTTTCACAGGGGGATCAAGCTCCTACGAGCAGTACTTC. This translates into CASSFTGGSSSYEQYF.

The chain uses TRBV28 and TRBJ1-4, with 8 positions matching TRBD1. The CDR3 runs 13 residues. The J segment lost 7 bases and the V segment lost 8 bases, leaving 6 bases of the junction unmatched. CDR1 and CDR2 (germline): MDHEN, SYDVKM. CDR3 in amino acids: CASWTGLGEKLFF. CDR3 bases: TGTGCCAGCTGGACAGGGCTGGGTGAAAAACTGTTTTTT.

The V call is TRBV27, the J call TRBJ2-7; D may be TRBD2 (5 bases). Germline V gene sequence: CDR1 MNHEY, CDR2 SMNVEV (reference sequence). CDR3 length equals 14 residues. Trimming removed 2 bases at V and 2 bases at J, with 10 bases between. CDR3 protein: CASSLQLGAYEQYF. For the CDR3, the DNA is TGTGCCAGCAGTTTACAACTAGGAGCCTACGAGCAGTACTTC.

V is TRBV7-3 and J is TRBJ2-5; no firm D call. Deletions cut 2 bases from V and 2 bases from J, with 9 bases between. The germline CDR1 and CDR2 sequences are SGHTA and FQGTGA. The CDR3 is 14 amino acids. CDR3 residues: CASSLGPIQETQYF. CDR3 in DNA: TGTGCCAGCAGCTTAGGGCCAATACAAGAGACCCAGTACTTC.

The chain joins TRBV27 to TRBJ1-5; TRBD1 might be the D (5 bases). The germline CDR1 and CDR2 sequences are MNHEY and SMNVEV (reference sequence). The V gene lost 3 bases and the J gene lost 3 bases, with 9 bases spanning the gap. The CDR3 totals 14 residues. The CDR3 region is CASSLEGPNQPQHF. The CDR3 DNA is TGTGCCAGCAGTTTGGAGGGACCCAATCAGCCCCAGCATTTT.

This chain uses TRBV19 with TRBJ1-1, with 10 bases aligning to TRBD1. CDR3 size: 16 residues. V lost 4 bases to trimming and J lost 0 bases; unmatched junction nucleotides: 5. Looked up from germline, CDR1 is LNHDA and CDR2 is SQIVND (reference sequence). The CDR3 is CASSKGQGDMNTEAFF. Here the CDR3 DNA reads TGTGCCAGTAGTAAAGGACAGGGGGATATGAACACTGAAGCTTTCTTT.

The chain links TRBV6-4 to TRBJ2-1; 10 bases are a match to TRBD2. From germline, CDR1 is MRHNA and CDR2 SNTAGT. CDR3 size: 14 residues. The V gene end was trimmed by 4 bases and the J gene end by 9 bases; junction bases not matched to a gene: 6. The DNA of the CDR3 is TGTGCCAGCAGTGTTAGCGGGGGGTCCGGTGAGCAGTTCTTC. Translation gives CASSVSGGSGEQFF.

The chain joins TRBV6-5 to TRBJ1-1; 9 bases match TRBD1. Trimming at V came to 6 bases and at J to 3 bases, leaving 5 bases not matched to a gene. The CDR3 has 14 residues. Germline V gives CDR1 MNHEY, CDR2 SVGAGI. The chain's CDR3 is CASRHRGRDTEAFF. CDR3 nucleotide sequence: TGTGCCAGCAGACACAGGGGGCGGGACACTGAAGCTTTCTTT.

V is TRBV21-1 and J is TRBJ2-3; the table calls TRBD2, which could not be checked here. TRBV21-1 is flagged as a pseudogene. The CDR3 totals 20 residues. DNA for the CDR3: TGTGCCAGCAGCAAAGGTCAGCGGGAGGGCCTGAAAATTTACACAGATACGCAGTATTTT. Amino acid sequence: CASSKGQREGLKIYTDTQYF.

A few counts support this clone. This chain links TRBV19 with TRBJ1-2; 9 bases are a match to TRBD1. The CDR3 runs 13 residues. CDR1 and CDR2 (germline): LNHDA, SQIVND (reference sequence). V lost 4 bases, J lost 6 bases, and 3 bases stayed unmatched. CDR3 sequence: CASSRGQGHGYTF. The CDR3 nucleotides are TGTGCCAGTAGTAGGGGACAGGGCCATGGCTACACCTTC.

The chain employs TRBV9 and TRBJ2-6; 9 bases fit TRBD1. Germline V lookup: CDR1 SGDLS, CDR2 YYNGEE. The V and J ends lost 0 bases and 8 bases, in that order; junction bases with no gene match: 9. CDR3 length equals 17 residues. Here the CDR3 DNA reads TGTGCCAGCAGCGTAGATTCTTGGGGACAGGGTCCCAACGTCCTGACTTTC. Translated: CASSVDSWGQGPNVLTF.

This clone was observed a handful of times. The rearrangement links TRBV18 to TRBJ2-2, with 11 bases identical to TRBD2. CDR1 and CDR2 from the germline V gene are KGHSH and LQKENI. Trimming at V came to 5 bases and at J to 1 base, leaving 3 bases not matched to a gene. This CDR3 region has 16 residues. In DNA, the CDR3 is TGTGCCAGCTCAACAGGACTAGCGGGGAACACCGGGGAGCTGTTTTTT. As protein: CASSTGLAGNTGELFF.

The chain carries TRBV27 and TRBJ1-1, with TRBD1 as a possible D gene (5 bases). Trimming cost V 5 bases and J 0 bases, with 13 bases left between them. This CDR3 is 15 amino acids long. CDR1 and CDR2 (germline): MNHEY, SMNVEV (reference sequence). The CDR3 DNA reads TGTGCCAGCAGTCCACGGCGGGACCTGAACACTGAAGCTTTCTTT. Its translation: CASSPRRDLNTEAFF.

About this clone: At one of its ends the junction is not consistent with the germline gene, which may arise from a read error. The chain has TRBV4-1 and TRBJ1-5, with D unclear. The germline V gene encodes CDR1 MGHRA and CDR2 YSYEKL. The CDR3 consists of 14 residues. CDR3 residues: CASRQEYSNQPQHF. The CDR3 DNA reads TGCGCCAGCAGACAAGAATATAGCAATCAGCCCCAGCATTTT.

This clone has a single count. The chain carries TRBV7-8 and TRBJ2-3; the match to TRBD2 covers 13 bases. CDR1 SGHVS and CDR2 FQNEAQ come from the germline V gene. CDR3 size: 18 residues. After removal of 0 bases from V and 3 bases from J, the junction contained 6 bases not matched to a gene. As DNA, the CDR3 is TGTGCCAGCAGCTTAGCAGGACTAGCGGGAGATAGGACAGATACGCAGTATTTT. Its translation: CASSLAGLAGDRTDTQYF.

In this sample, this clone turned up once. This rearrangement joins TRBV6-5 to TRBJ1-1; D not certain. Germline-derived CDR1 and CDR2 are MNHEY and SVGAGI. V was shortened by 0 bases and J by 5 bases, with 16 bases between the two germline ends. The CDR3 is 16 amino acids. The CDR3 protein is CASSYSKNNLRTEAFF. For the CDR3, the DNA is TGTGCCAGCAGTTACTCGAAAAATAACCTGAGGACTGAAGCTTTCTTT.

The genes are TRBV5-4 and TRBJ2-4, with 9 bases that match TRBD1. The CDR3 runs 14 residues. CDR1 and CDR2 (germline): SGHNT, YYREEE (reference sequence). V was clipped by 4 bases and J by 7 bases; unmatched bases: 6. CDR3 loop: CASSVDRGDNIQYF. Here the CDR3 DNA reads TGTGCCAGCAGCGTAGACAGGGGGGACAACATTCAGTACTTC.

The chain employs TRBV15 and TRBJ1-2; D not certain. Trimming pared 0 bases from V and 3 bases from J, leaving 11 bases between. Germline CDR1 and CDR2: LNHNV and YYDKDF (reference sequence). This CDR3 region has 15 residues. CDR3 protein: CATSRDRRRDYGYTF. The CDR3 DNA follows: TGTGCCACCAGCAGAGATCGGCGGAGGGACTATGGCTACACCTTC. Variable domain in full (rest from reference TRBV15 and TRBJ1-2): DAMVIQNPRYQVTQFGKPVTLSCSQTLNHNVMYWYQQKSSQAPKLLFHYYDKDFNNEADTPDNFQSRRPNTSFCFLDIRSPGLGDTAMYLCATSRDRRRDYGYTFGSGTRLTVV.

This chain joins TRBV29-1 and TRBJ2-7; TRBD2 matches at 8 bases. Trimming removed 8 bases from V and 6 bases from J; junction bases left unmatched: 15. The germline gives CDR1 SQVTM, CDR2 ANQGSEA. The CDR3 is 14 amino acids. CDR3 nucleotides: TGCAGCCCTCGATGGGCGAGACTAGCGAGCGAGCAGTACTTC. Encoded protein: CSPRWARLASEQYF.